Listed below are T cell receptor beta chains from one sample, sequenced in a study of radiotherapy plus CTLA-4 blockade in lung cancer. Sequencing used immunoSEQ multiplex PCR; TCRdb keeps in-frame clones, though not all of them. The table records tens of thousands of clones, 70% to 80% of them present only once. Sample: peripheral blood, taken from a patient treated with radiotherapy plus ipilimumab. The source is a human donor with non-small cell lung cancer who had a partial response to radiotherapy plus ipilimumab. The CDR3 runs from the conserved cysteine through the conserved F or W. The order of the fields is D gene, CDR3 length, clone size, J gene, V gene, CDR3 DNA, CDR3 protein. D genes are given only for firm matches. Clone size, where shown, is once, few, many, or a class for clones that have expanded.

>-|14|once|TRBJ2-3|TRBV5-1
TGCGCCAGCAGCACAGACGCCAGCACAGATACGCAGTATTTT
CASSTDASTDTQYF
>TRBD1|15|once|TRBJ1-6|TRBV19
TGTGCCAGTAGTATAGACGACAGGGGTGCTTCACCCCTCCACTTT
CASSIDDRGASPLHF
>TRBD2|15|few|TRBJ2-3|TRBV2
TGTGCCAGCAGTGACGCGGGGGGGCGGCAAGATACGCAGTATTTT
CASSDAGGRQDTQYF
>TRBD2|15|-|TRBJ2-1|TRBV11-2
TGTGCCAGCAGCTTAAGCGGGGGGCCCCTCAATGAGCAGTTCTTC
CASSLSGGPLNEQFF
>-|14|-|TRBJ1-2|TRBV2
TGTGCCAGCGTTGGTGGACCTACGACGGGAGGCTACACCTTC
CASVGGPTTGGYTF
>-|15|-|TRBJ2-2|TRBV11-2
TGTGCCAGCAGCTCGGGGACACAGAACACCGGGGAGCTGTTTTTT
CASSSGTQNTGELFF
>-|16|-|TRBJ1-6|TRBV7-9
TGTGCCAGCAGCAAATTAGCGGAGGGTCTGAATCCACCCCTCCACTTT
CASSKLAEGLNPPLHF
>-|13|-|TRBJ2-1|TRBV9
TGTGCCAGCAGCCTGAACCCTAGTGGGGAGCAGTTCTTC
CASSLNPSGEQFF
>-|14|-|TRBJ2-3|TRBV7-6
TGTGCCAGCAGCTCCTCCCGACTAGTGGATACGCAGTATTTT
CASSSSRLVDTQYF
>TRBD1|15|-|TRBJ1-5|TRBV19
TGTGCCAGTAAACAAGGACAGGCAGGTCCGCAGCCCCAGCATTTT
CASKQGQAGPQPQHF
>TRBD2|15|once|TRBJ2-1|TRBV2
TGTGCCAGCATCGGGCGGGAGAACTCCTACAATGAGCAGTTCTTC
CASIGRENSYNEQFF
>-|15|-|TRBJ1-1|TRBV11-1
TGTGCCAGCAGCCGGACCGGGACTTGGAACACTGAAGCTTTCTTT
CASSRTGTWNTEAFF
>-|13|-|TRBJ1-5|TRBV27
TGTGCCAGCAGTTTTAATCGCAATCAGCCCCAGCATTTT
CASSFNRNQPQHF
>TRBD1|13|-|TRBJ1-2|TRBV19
TGTGCCAGTAGTACGTTGGGACAGCCCAGCTACACCTTC
CASSTLGQPSYTF
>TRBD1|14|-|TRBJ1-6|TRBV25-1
TGTGCCAGCGGCGGGACAGCGTATAATTCACCCCTCCACTTT
CASGGTAYNSPLHF
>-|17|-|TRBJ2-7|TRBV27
TGTGCCAGCAGTCCAATTAATGTTGTAGGAGACTCCTACGAGCAGTACTTC
CASSPINVVGDSYEQYF
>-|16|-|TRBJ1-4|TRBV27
TGTGCCAGCAGTCCCGTGGCAGGAGGGTTGTATGAAAAACTGTTTTTT
CASSPVAGGLYEKLFF
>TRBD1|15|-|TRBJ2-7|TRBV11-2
TGTGCCAGCAGCTCTGAACTCGGGACAGGATACGAGCAGTACTTC
CASSSELGTGYEQYF
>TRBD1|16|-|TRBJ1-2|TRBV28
TGTGCCAGCAGTCCCCCAGGGGGCGTATTGCTGTCTGGCTACACCTTC
CASSPPGGVLLSGYTF
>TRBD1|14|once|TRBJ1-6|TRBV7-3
TGTGCCAGCAGCTTATCGGGACAGGGCTCACCCCTCCACTTT
CASSLSGQGSPLHF
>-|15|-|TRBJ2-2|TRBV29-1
TGCAGCGTTGAGTCATTTGGGCAGGACACCGGGGAGCTGTTTTTT
CSVESFGQDTGELFF
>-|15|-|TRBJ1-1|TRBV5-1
TGCGCCAGCAGCTTCTTGACAGGCCAGAACACTGAAGCTTTCTTT
CASSFLTGQNTEAFF
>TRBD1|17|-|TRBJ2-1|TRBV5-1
TGCGCCAGCAGCTCGACCCCGCAGGGGGCGTCCTACAATGAGCAGTTCTTC
CASSSTPQGASYNEQFF
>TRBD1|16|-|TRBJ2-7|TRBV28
TGTGCCAGCAGTTTTTCGGGACAGGGAGGGGGTTACGAGCAGTACTTC
CASSFSGQGGGYEQYF
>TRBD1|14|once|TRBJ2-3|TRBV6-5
TGTGCCAGCAGCCTCCGACAGGGGCGGGGTACGCAGTATTTT
CASSLRQGRGTQYF
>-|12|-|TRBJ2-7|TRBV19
TGTGCCAGTAGTTCCCCCGGGTACGAGCAGTACTTC
CASSSPGYEQYF
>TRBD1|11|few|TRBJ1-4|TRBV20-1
TGCAGCGCAGGGGGCAAGGAAAAACTGTTTTTT
CSAGGKEKLFF
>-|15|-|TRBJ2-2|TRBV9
TGTGCCAGCAGCGCCTTTGCTGAGGGAACCGGGGAGCTGTTTTTT
CASSAFAEGTGELFF
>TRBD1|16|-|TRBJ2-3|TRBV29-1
TGCAGCGTTGAAGGTTCTGGGACAGTGACCACAGATACGCAGTATTTT
CSVEGSGTVTTDTQYF
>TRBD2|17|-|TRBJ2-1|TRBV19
TGTGCCAGTAGTATAGTCGGCCTAGCGGGGGGGATCAATGAGCAGTTCTTC
CASSIVGLAGGINEQFF
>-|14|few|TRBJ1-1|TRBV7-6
TGTGCCAGCAGCTCCACGACAGTGAACACTGAAGCTTTCTTT
CASSSTTVNTEAFF
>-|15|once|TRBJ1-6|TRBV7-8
TGTGCCAGCAGTCGATCAGACAGTCTTAATTCACCCCTCCACTTT
CASSRSDSLNSPLHF
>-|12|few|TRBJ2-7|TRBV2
TGTGCCAGCAGCGTCGAGTTCGGCGAGCAGTACTTC
CASSVEFGEQYF
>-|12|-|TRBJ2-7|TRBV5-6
TGTGCCAGCAGCTTGGGCAGGGTCGGAGCGTACTTC
CASSLGRVGAYF
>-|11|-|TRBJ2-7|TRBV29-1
TGCAGCGTCGAAGACCAGGACGAGCAGTACTTC
CSVEDQDEQYF
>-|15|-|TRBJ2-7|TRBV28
TGTGCCAGCAGTTTGGCGGGACTCGTATCCTACGAGCAGTACTTC
CASSLAGLVSYEQYF
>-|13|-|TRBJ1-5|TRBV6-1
TGTGCCAGCATGGGACATTCCAATCAGCCCCAGCATTTT
CASMGHSNQPQHF
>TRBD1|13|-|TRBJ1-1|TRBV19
TGTGCCAGTAGTCTTACAGGGGGCTCTGAAGCTTTCTTT
CASSLTGGSEAFF
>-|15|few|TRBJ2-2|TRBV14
TGTGCCAGCAGCCAAAGAACAGGGCGAACCGGGGAGCTGTTTTTT
CASSQRTGRTGELFF
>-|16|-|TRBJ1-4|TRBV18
TGTGCCAGCTCACCACCCGGAGGGGCTGTAGTTGAAAAACTGTTTTTT
CASSPPGGAVVEKLFF
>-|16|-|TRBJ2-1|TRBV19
TGTGCCAGTACCAGGACAGCCCAACTCAACTACAATGAGCAGTTCTTC
CASTRTAQLNYNEQFF
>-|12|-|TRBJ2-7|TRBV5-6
TGTGCCAGCAGCTTCGACAGCTACGAGCAGTACTTC
CASSFDSYEQYF
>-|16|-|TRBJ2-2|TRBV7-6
TGTGCCAGCAGGGTTAACGGAGGAGGGATCACCGGGGAGCTGTTTTTT
CASRVNGGGITGELFF
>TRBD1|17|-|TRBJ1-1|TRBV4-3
TGCGCCAGCAGCCAAGATAAAGGACAGGGTCTGAACACTGAAGCTTTCTTT
CASSQDKGQGLNTEAFF
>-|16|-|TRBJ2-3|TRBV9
TGTGCCAGCAGCCCTTACCCAGGGGCACGTACAGATACGCAGTATTTT
CASSPYPGARTDTQYF
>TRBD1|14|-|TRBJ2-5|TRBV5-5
TGTGCCAGCAGCGATACAGGGGGTGAAGAGACCCAGTACTTC
CASSDTGGEETQYF
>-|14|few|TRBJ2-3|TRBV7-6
TGTGCCAGCAGCTTACTAGCGTACACAGATACGCAGTATTTT
CASSLLAYTDTQYF
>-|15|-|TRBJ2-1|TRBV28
TGTGCCAGCAGTTCGGGGGGAGGGGGTTACAATGAGCAGTTCTTC
CASSSGGGGYNEQFF
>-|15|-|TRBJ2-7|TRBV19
TGTGCCAGTAGTATGTCAGGGTCCTCCTCCTACGAGCAGTACTTC
CASSMSGSSSYEQYF